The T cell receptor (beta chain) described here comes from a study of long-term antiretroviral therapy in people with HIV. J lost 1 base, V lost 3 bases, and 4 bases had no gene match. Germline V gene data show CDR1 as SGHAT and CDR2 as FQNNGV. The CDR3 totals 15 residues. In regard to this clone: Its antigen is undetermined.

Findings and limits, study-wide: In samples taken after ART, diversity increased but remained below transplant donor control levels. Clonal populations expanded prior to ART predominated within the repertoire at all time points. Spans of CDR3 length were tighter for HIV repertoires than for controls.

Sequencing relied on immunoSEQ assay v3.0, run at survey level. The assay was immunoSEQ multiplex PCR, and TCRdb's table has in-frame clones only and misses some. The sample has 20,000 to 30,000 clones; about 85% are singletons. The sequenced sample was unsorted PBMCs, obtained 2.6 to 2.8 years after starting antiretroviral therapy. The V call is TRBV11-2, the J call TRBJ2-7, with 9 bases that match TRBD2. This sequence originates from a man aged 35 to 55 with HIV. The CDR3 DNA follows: TGTGCCAGCAGCTTCGGACTAGCGCGTTCCTACGAGCAGTACTTC. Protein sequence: CASSFGLARSYEQYF.